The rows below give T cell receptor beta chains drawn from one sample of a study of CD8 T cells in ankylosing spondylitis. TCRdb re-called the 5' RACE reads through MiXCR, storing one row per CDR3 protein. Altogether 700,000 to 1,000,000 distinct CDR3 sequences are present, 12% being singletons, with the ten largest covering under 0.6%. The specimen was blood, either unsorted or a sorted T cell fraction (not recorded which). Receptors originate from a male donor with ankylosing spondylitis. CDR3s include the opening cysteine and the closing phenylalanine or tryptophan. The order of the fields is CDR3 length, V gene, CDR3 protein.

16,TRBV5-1,CATSGTASSGANVLTF
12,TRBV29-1,CSEVQGEETQYF
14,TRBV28,CASIGGLYQETQYF
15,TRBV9,CASSPLGLAAGELFF
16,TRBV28,CASSLLETGNYNEQFF
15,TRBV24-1,CATSDSTGAGETQYF
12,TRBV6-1,CASSETVYEQFF
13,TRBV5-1,CASSRTSPYEQFF
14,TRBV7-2,CASSARTVNTEAFF
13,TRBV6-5,CASSYSWDQPQHF
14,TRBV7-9,CASSFGGQGYEQFF
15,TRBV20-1,CSARGFDREFTEAFF
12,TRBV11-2,CASSSESTEAFF
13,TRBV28,CASRTAINYGYTF
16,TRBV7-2,CASSLVGTTLSYEQYF